These 6 T cell receptor beta chains were all obtained from the same sample, sequenced in a study of T cell repertoires in cytomegalovirus infection. Using its own MiXCR run on the reads, TCRdb lists one record per CDR3 protein. The data show fewer than 700,000 distinct CDR3 sequences, 20% to 25% seen once. The sequencing sample was made of CD8+ T cells from PBMCs. The source is a human donor in good health (CMV status not recorded). Some clones in this sample may be carry-over from other donors' samples.

This clonotype appeared a single time. J is TRBJ2-1 and V is TRBV4-2, with 10 bases that match TRBD2. Trimming took 3 bases from V and 8 from J; bases not matched to a gene: 7. The CDR3 extends over 15 amino acids. The germline V gene encodes CDR1 LGHNA and CDR2 YNFKEQ. The CDR3 loop is CASSQSGGAGDEQFF. In DNA, the CDR3 is TGTGCCAGCAGCCAGAGCGGGGGGGCGGGGGATGAGCAGTTCTTC.

This clonotype was counted at least ten times. This sequence joins TRBV27 and TRBJ1-3; TRBD1 aligns across 9 bases. Germline lookup yields CDR1 MNHEY and CDR2 SMNVEV (reference sequence). Trimming at V came to 5 bases and at J to 4 bases, leaving 9 bases not matched to a gene. The CDR3 is made up of 16 amino acids. CDR3 nucleotide sequence: TGTGCCAGCAGTCCGGGACAGGGATTTACAGGAAACACCATATATTTT. This translates into CASSPGQGFTGNTIYF.

This sequence joins TRBV29-1 and TRBJ2-7; D is possibly TRBD1 (5 bases). CDR1 and CDR2 from the germline V gene are SQVTM and ANQGSEA. V was trimmed by 0 bases and J by 4 bases, leaving 10 bases between them. This CDR3 region has 13 residues. The CDR3 here is CSVEDTGQYEQYF. The CDR3 DNA sequence: TGCAGCGTTGAAGATACAGGCCAGTACGAGCAGTACTTC.

This clonotype was counted ten times or more. Here the CDR3 DNA reads TGTGCCAGCAGCTCGAGGGAAGTCGGCTATGGCTACACCTTC. As protein: CASSSREVGYGYTF. The chain recombines TRBV7-9 with TRBJ1-2; D not certain. Germline-derived CDR1 and CDR2 are SEHNR and FQNEAQ (reference sequence). V lost 4 bases and J lost 4, with 13 bases in between. This CDR3 is 14 amino acids long.

There are many counts of this clonotype. The rearrangement links TRBV7-2 to TRBJ2-7; a possible D gene is TRBD2 (7 bases). V was trimmed by 6 bases and J by 6 bases, leaving 15 bases between them. CDR3 length: 13 amino acids. Germline-derived CDR1 and CDR2 are SGHTA and FQGNSA. CDR3 amino acids: CASSFGGGAEQYV. DNA of the CDR3: TGTGCCAGCAGTTTTGGAGGGGGGGCCGAGCAGTACGTC.

This clonotype was observed a few times. This sequence joins TRBV11-3 and TRBJ2-1; 8 bases map to TRBD1. With 4 bases clipped from V and 0 bases from J, the junction kept 8 bases outside the gene matches. The CDR3 has 17 amino acids. Per germline, CDR1 SGHNT and CDR2 YENEEA. DNA for the CDR3: TGTGCCAGCAGCTCGGACAGGGACCCCCACTCCTACAATGAGCAGTTCTTC. Its translation is CASSSDRDPHSYNEQFF.